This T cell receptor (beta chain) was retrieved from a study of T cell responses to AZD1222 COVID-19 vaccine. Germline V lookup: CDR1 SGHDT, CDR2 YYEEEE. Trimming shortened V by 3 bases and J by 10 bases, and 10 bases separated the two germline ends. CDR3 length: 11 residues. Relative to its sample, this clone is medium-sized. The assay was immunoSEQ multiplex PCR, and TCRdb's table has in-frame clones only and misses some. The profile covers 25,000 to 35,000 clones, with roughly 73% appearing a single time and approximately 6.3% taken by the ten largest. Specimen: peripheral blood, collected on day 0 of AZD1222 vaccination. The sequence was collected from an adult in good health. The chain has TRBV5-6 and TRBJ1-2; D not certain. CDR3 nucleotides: TGTGCCAGCAGCTCTGCACGGATCTACACCTTC. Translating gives CASSSARIYTF.